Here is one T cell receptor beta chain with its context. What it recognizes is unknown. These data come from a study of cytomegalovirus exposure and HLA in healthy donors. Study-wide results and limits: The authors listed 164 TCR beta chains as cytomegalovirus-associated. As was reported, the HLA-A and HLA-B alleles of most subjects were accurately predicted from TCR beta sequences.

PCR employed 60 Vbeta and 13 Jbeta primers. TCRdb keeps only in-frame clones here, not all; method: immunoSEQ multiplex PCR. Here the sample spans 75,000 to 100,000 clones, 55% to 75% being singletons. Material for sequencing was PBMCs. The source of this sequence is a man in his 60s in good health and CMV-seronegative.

CDR3 sequence reads: CASSFGLSTDTQYF. The CDR3 DNA reads as TGCGCCAGCAGCTTCGGTCTAAGCACAGATACGCAGTATTTT. The rearrangement joins TRBV5-1 to TRBJ2-3; D call uncertain. This CDR3 has 14 amino acids. V lost 2 bases and J 0 bases, leaving 7 bases between the germline ends. Looked up from germline, CDR1 is SGHRS and CDR2 is YFSETQ.